The 22 T cell receptor beta chains given below trace back to one sample, sequenced in a study of post-analysis software for immune sequencing data (dated by TCRdb to between 2014 and 2017). The paper's findings and limits, for the study overall: Four or five TRBV segments, including TRBV5-6, TRBV5-1 and TRBV20-1, were significantly more frequent in patients than controls.

Their antigen targets remain unknown. Libraries were prepared through PCR. The instrument was an Illumina HiSeq 2500. To reduce PCR and sequencing biases, unique molecular identifiers were built into the TCR beta cDNA libraries. TCRdb reworked the public reads: Q25 trimming with fastp, MiXCR clone assembly, productive beta chains retained. Identical CDR3 protein sequences are pooled into one entry, listed with their most common genes and DNA. The sample yields approximately 400,000 distinct CDR3 sequences; approximately 33% were counted once. Together, the top ten hold 13% of the sample. The sample consisted of blood. The receptors were sampled from a girl between 10 and 17 years old with multiple sclerosis.

The CDR3 bases are TGCGCCAGCAGCTCCCGTACGGTGCGCGATGAGCAGTACTTC. Its translation: CASSSRTVRDEQYF. J is TRBJ2-7 and V is TRBV5-1; no firm D call. This CDR3 has 14 residues. The V and J ends lost 3 bases and 7 bases respectively, with 17 bases between them. Germline V lookup: CDR1 SGHRS, CDR2 YFSETQ.

In DNA form, the CDR3 reads TGCGCCAGCAGCCAGGGGTCGGGACTAGCGGTCTACGAGCAGTACTTC. Protein product: CASSQGSGLAVYEQYF. The chain carries TRBV4-1 and TRBJ2-7; 11 bases agree with TRBD2. The CDR3 runs to 16 residues. In germline, CDR1 is MGHRA, CDR2 YSYEKL. With 3 bases clipped from V and 3 bases from J, the junction kept 7 bases outside the gene matches.

A single count supports this clonotype. The chain employs TRBV7-2 and TRBJ1-5; 7 bases line up with TRBD1. The V gene end was trimmed by 3 bases and the J gene end by 6 bases; junction bases not matched to a gene: 5. The CDR3 has 14 residues. In germline, CDR1 is SGHTA, CDR2 FQGNSA. CDR3 amino acids: CASSFRQGGQPQHF. The CDR3 region has the DNA TGTGCCAGCAGCTTCCGACAGGGAGGTCAGCCCCAGCATTTT.

The J gene is TRBJ1-3, the V gene TRBV7-2; D gene ambiguous. CDR1 and CDR2 from the germline V gene are SGHTA and FQGNSA. The CDR3 extends over 15 amino acids. Trimming stripped 1 base from V and 0 bases from J, with 7 bases between. The CDR3 protein is CASSLGINSGNTIYF. For the CDR3, the DNA is TGTGCCAGCAGCTTAGGGATCAACTCTGGAAACACCATATATTTT. Drawing the rest from reference TRBV7-2 and TRBJ1-3, the complete variable domain is GAGVSQSPSNKVTEKGKDVELRCDPISGHTALYWYRQSLGQGLEFLIYFQGNSAPDKSGLPSDRFSAERTGGSVSTLTIQRTQQEDSAVYLCASSLGINSGNTIYFGEGSWLTVV.

The sample holds a few counts of this clonotype. This chain links TRBV28 with TRBJ2-7, with D unclear. The CDR3 loop spans 15 amino acids. Germline-derived CDR1 and CDR2 are MDHEN and SYDVKM. Trimming removed 5 bases at V and 2 bases at J, with 16 bases between. The CDR3 sequence is CASSLHDAATYEQYF. CDR3 nucleotides: TGTGCCAGCAGTCTGCATGATGCAGCTACCTACGAGCAGTACTTC.

The rearrangement uses TRBV7-9 and TRBJ2-1; 10 nucleotides match TRBD1. Germline CDR1 reads SEHNR; CDR2 reads FQNEAQ (reference sequence). The CDR3 has 15 residues. J was trimmed by 4 bases and V by 8 bases; bases with no gene match: 8. The CDR3 DNA reads TGTGCCAGCGGTATAAGGGGACAGGGGTACAATGAGCAGTTCTTC. It codes for CASGIRGQGYNEQFF. The entire variable domain, with the rest obtained from reference TRBV7-9 and TRBJ2-1, is as follows: DTGVSQNPRHKITKRGQNVTFRCDPISEHNRLYWYRQTLGQGPEFLTYFQNEAQLEKSRLLSDRFSAERPKGSFSTLEIQRTEQGDSAMYLCASGIRGQGYNEQFFGPGTRLTVL.

This clonotype showed up many times. This chain joins TRBV7-2 and TRBJ1-5; D remains unclear. This CDR3 has 13 residues. V lost 5 bases and J lost 5, with 10 bases in between. Germline loops: CDR1 SGHTA, CDR2 FQGNSA. The CDR3, as DNA: TGTGCCAGCAGCCCCAGTCTGTATCAGCCCCAGCATTTT. It yields the protein CASSPSLYQPQHF. The whole variable domain, remainder taken from reference TRBV7-2 and TRBJ1-5, is GAGVSQSPSNKVTEKGKDVELRCDPISGHTALYWYRQSLGQGLEFLIYFQGNSAPDKSGLPSDRFSAERTGGSVSTLTIQRTQQEDSAVYLCASSPSLYQPQHFGDGTRLSIL.

The chain carries TRBV27 and TRBJ2-6; D not certain. This CDR3 has 15 residues. Germline CDR1 and CDR2: MNHEY and SMNVEV (reference sequence). V lost 6 bases and J 4 bases, leaving 13 bases between the germline ends. In DNA form, the CDR3 reads TGTGCCAGCAGCCTAGGAAGTCCCGGGGCCAACGTCCTGACTTTC. It specifies CASSLGSPGANVLTF.

The CDR3 DNA reads as TGCAGTGCTTCGCGGGACAGGGGGAACAATGAGCAGTTCTTC. This gives the protein CSASRDRGNNEQFF. This sequence joins TRBV20-1 and TRBJ2-1, with TRBD1 identical over 11 bases. Trimming at V came to 5 bases and at J to 5 bases, leaving 5 bases not matched to a gene. Germline values: CDR1 DFQATT, CDR2 SNEGSKA (reference sequence). CDR3 length: 14 amino acids.

The gene calls are TRBV14 and TRBJ2-2; TRBD2 is a possible D gene (5 bases). Trimming removed 3 bases from V and 7 bases from J, with 12 bases in between. CDR3 length: 14 amino acids. Germline V lookup: CDR1 SGHDN, CDR2 FVKESK. CDR3 residues: CASSQLVGVGELFF. As DNA, the CDR3 is TGTGCCAGCAGCCAGCTAGTCGGGGTCGGGGAGCTGTTTTTT.

This clonotype has only a few counts. The chain is built from TRBV20-1 and TRBJ2-1; 11 bases line up with TRBD2. J was trimmed by 5 bases and V by 3 bases; bases with no gene match: 9. Germline V CDR1 and CDR2: DFQATT, SNEGSKA (reference sequence). CDR3 length: 16 amino acids. In DNA, the CDR3 is TGCAGTGCTAGTAGGCTAGCGGGGGGTGCCCACAATGAGCAGTTCTTC. Translated, it gives CSASRLAGGAHNEQFF.

V gene TRBV7-8 combines with J gene TRBJ2-7, with D possibly TRBD1 on 7 matching bases. V gave up 5 bases and J gave up 2 bases, with 13 bases separating them. Germline V gives CDR1 SGHVS, CDR2 FQNEAQ. The CDR3 has 14 residues. The CDR3 loop is CASSPEGATYEQYF. The CDR3 coding sequence is TGTGCCAGCAGCCCGGAGGGGGCAACCTACGAGCAGTACTTC.

The V and J genes are TRBV19 and TRBJ2-2; D possibly corresponds to TRBD1 (6 bases). Deletions cut 0 bases from V and 8 bases from J, with 16 bases between. Germline loops: CDR1 LNHDA, CDR2 SQIVND (reference sequence). The CDR3 extends over 16 amino acids. The CDR3 nucleotides are TGTGCCAGTAGTATAGATGTTAACAGGGCAACGGGGGAGCTGTTTTTT. It specifies CASSIDVNRATGELFF.

A word on this clonotype: This clone may be a read error of a much larger clone one base away. The chain uses TRBV5-6 and TRBJ2-3; no definite D call. Germline CDR1 SGHDT, CDR2 YYEEEE. The V end was cut by 5 bases, the J end by 3 bases, with 10 bases between. The CDR3 runs to 13 residues. The CDR3: CASRPLATDTQYF. CDR3 coding DNA: TGTGCCAGCAGGCCACTTGCTACAGATACGCAGTATTTT.

The rearrangement joins TRBV7-9 to TRBJ1-1, with D maybe TRBD1 (6 bases). Trimming removed 5 bases at V and 3 bases at J, with 13 bases between. The germline V gene encodes CDR1 SEHNR and CDR2 FQNEAQ (reference sequence). The length of the CDR3 is 14 residues. DNA of the CDR3: TGTGCCAGCAGCCCCGGACAGATACACACTGAAGCTTTCTTT. This codes for CASSPGQIHTEAFF.

This chain joins TRBV29-1 and TRBJ2-3; 9 positions match TRBD2. The CDR3 totals 12 residues. CDR1 SQVTM and CDR2 ANQGSEA come from the germline V gene. With V trimmed by 6 bases and J by 6 bases, 4 bases remained unmatched. The DNA of the CDR3 is TGCAGCGTGCGAGCGGGGGGTGATACGCAGTATTTT. Its protein is CSVRAGGDTQYF.

This clonotype has only a few counts. The chain recombines TRBV29-1 with TRBJ2-7; D ambiguous. The CDR3 loop spans 12 amino acids. The V end lost 4 bases, the J end lost 5 bases, and 12 bases lay between the germline ends. The germline CDR1 and CDR2 sequences are SQVTM and ANQGSEA. CDR3 residues: CSVGVHSHEQYF. The CDR3 bases are TGCAGCGTTGGGGTCCACAGCCACGAGCAGTACTTC.

This clonotype was counted ten times or more. V is TRBV12-3 or TRBV12-4 and J is TRBJ2-7, with 9 bases identical to TRBD1. The CDR3 loop spans 14 amino acids. V trimming: 8 bases; J trimming: 1 base; junction bases outside the gene matches: 6. CDR3 in DNA: TGTGCCAGCTCCCGACAGGGGGTTTCCTACGAGCAGTACTTC. Translated, it gives CASSRQGVSYEQYF.

The sample holds a few counts of this clonotype. The genes are TRBV29-1 and TRBJ1-1; possible D gene TRBD1, 5 bases. This CDR3 region has 13 residues. Germline CDR1 reads SQVTM; CDR2 reads ANQGSEA. V gave up 4 bases and J gave up 0 bases, with 9 bases separating them. The CDR3 loop is CSVADIMNTEAFF. The CDR3 coding sequence is TGCAGCGTTGCGGACATCATGAACACTGAAGCTTTCTTT. Based on the CDR3 plus reference TRBV29-1 and TRBJ1-1, the full variable domain is SAVISQKPSRDICQRGTSLTIQCQVDSQVTMMFWYRQQPGQSLTLIATANQGSEATYESGFVIDKFPISRPNLTFSTLTVSNMSPEDSSIYLCSVADIMNTEAFFGQGTRLTVV.

This clonotype was detected only once. A much larger clone differs by one base, so this may be a read error. The chain couples TRBV20-1 to TRBJ1-5; TRBD1 is a possible D gene (6 bases). Germline V CDR1 and CDR2: DFQATT, SNEGSKA (reference sequence). The CDR3 contains 13 residues. The CDR3 sequence is CSVRGQGNQPQHF. In DNA form, the CDR3 reads TGCAGTGTTAGAGGTCAGGGGAATCAGCCCCAGCATTTT.

The chain joins TRBV5-1 to TRBJ2-1; 7 bases match TRBD2. Trimming cost V 4 bases and J 0 bases; bases outside gene matches: 10. Looked up from germline, CDR1 is SGHRS and CDR2 is YFSETQ. The CDR3 loop spans 17 amino acids. The CDR3 spells CASSSPSGPSSYNEQFF. Written as DNA, the CDR3 is TGCGCCAGCAGCAGCCCTAGCGGACCGAGCTCCTACAATGAGCAGTTCTTC. Full variable domain (remainder filled in from reference TRBV5-1 and TRBJ2-1): KAGVTQTPRYLIKTRGQQVTLSCSPISGHRSVSWYQQTPGQGLQFLFEYFSETQRNKGNFPGRFSGRQFSNSRSEMNVSTLELGDSALYLCASSSPSGPSSYNEQFFGPGTRLTVL.

The DNA for the CDR3 is TGTGCCAGCAGTTCCTTGGGAGGGGGGCCGAGCACAGATACGCAGTATTTT. Translation gives CASSSLGGGPSTDTQYF. The chain employs TRBV28 and TRBJ2-3; D is perhaps TRBD2 (7 bases). V lost 4 bases, J lost 0 bases, and 17 bases lay in between. This CDR3 contains 17 residues. Per the germline V gene, CDR1 is MDHEN and CDR2 is SYDVKM.